This T cell receptor beta chain was observed in a study of cytomegalovirus exposure and HLA in healthy donors listed by TCRdb under 2017. Study-wide context: According to an earlier analysis of 550 to 750 of the donors, about 180 million T cells yielded 120 million or so unique TCR beta sequences and 250 to 350 Gb of sequence data. An early release covering approximately 600 HLA-typed donors comprised approximately 290 gigabases of sequencing data and tens of millions of unique TCR sequences. Among the roughly 410 genotyped donors, around 79% belonged to the genetic ancestry cluster associated with self-reported Caucasian donors. The study aimed to test whether cataloging public T cell receptors could reveal signatures of past pathogen exposure. Using immunosequencing, the study profiled T cell repertoires from around 680 subjects and related those repertoires to cytomegalovirus serostatus. A separate validation cohort of about 110 different subjects was used in addition to the 666-subject first cohort. High-throughput TCR immunosequencing, statistical association of individual TCRs with disease status, and machine learning were combined to predict cytomegalovirus infection status. To study patterns of TCR occurrence, a later analysis re-analyzed previously published TCR beta repertoires from 500 to 850 donors and added high-resolution HLA genotyping. The later analysis used no new phenotypic data to find candidate immune exposures, relying instead on TCR beta sequences and their occurrence across donors. An earlier analysis of approximately 580 of the donors used high-throughput TCR beta sequencing to judge whether each TCR beta V gene segment behaved as functional or pseudogenic. Donor age, sex, ethnicity and CMV serostatus were compiled alongside the repertoire data. A later genetic analysis used genome-wide SNP genotypes for about 60% of the roughly 700 donors, treating that subset as a discovery cohort. All discovery cohort repertoires had been generated using a single sequencing platform. Both class I and class II loci were covered by HLA typing, at four-digit resolution. Typing coverage varied by locus: roughly 629-630 donors for A, B, C, DRB1 and DQB1; under 550 for DQA1; more than 600 for DPA1; fewer than 480 for DPB1. Several DR-DQ haplotypes were handled as single units for association and clustering because linkage in the cohort was strong. Across some 400 genotyped donors of the cohort, an average of about 240,000 unique TCR beta nucleotide sequences per donor were sequenced, and roughly a sixth of those sequences were non-productive. What the research found in general, with its limitations: According to the authors, the approach could potentially be generalized to other disease states and immunological phenotypes. V-gene and J-gene trimming of TCR beta chains was associated with a missense DCLRE1C variant in a later genetic analysis, and the association was replicated in an independent cohort. Correlated functional status among segregating V segments might be attributable to linkage disequilibrium, but an unknown experimental factor could not be ruled out. Presence/absence analyses assumed roughly uniform sequencing depth across donors, an assumption that may not hold. Most TCR sequences were observed very rarely across donors, whereas some public TCRs were present in many individuals. In a later analysis, HLA-associated TCR beta chains showed more clonal expansion and lower generation probabilities than non-associated chains that were equally common. In an earlier analysis of some 550 of the donors, most TCR beta V segments were observed in productive rearrangements about 87% or about 30% of the time, broadly matching IMGT annotations. Immune exposure information for the cohort was limited to CMV serostatus. Some IMGT-functional V segments, including TRBV6-2 and TRBV6-3, could not be told apart with the 87-base-pair reads, so those segments were excluded. Several of the top co-occurrence clusters appeared to be linked to parvovirus B19, influenza, CMV and Epstein-Barr virus, according to a later analysis. Some 15 rarely observed V segments, including chromosome 9 orphons, were excluded from the earlier analysis of about 600 of the donors because counts were too low. In this cohort, only TCR beta chains were sequenced, and detectable features were limited by the absence of alpha or paired-chain data. Cytomegalovirus status was reported to be diagnosed by the classifier with high specificity and sensitivity in both the original and validation cohorts. Most CMV-associated TCR beta chains appeared to be HLA-restricted in a later analysis, and the HLA associations seemed to be driven largely by CMV exposure. A group of highly shared sequence variants was considered likely to be a technical artifact of the sequencing pipeline. According to a later analysis, TCR association rates differed among HLA loci, with DRB1 alleles showing the most associated TCRs and HLA-C alleles showing the fewest. A total of about 150 TCR beta chains were listed by the study as associated with cytomegalovirus. A further reported finding was that TCR beta sequences accurately predicted the HLA-A and HLA-B alleles for most subjects in the first cohort. Specific HLA alleles were associated with 15,000 to 20,000 TCR beta sequences at a false discovery rate of 0.05 in a later analysis. A few of the identified cytomegalovirus-associated TCR beta chains were confirmed in vitro to be specific for cytomegalovirus antigens. Because HLA typing was unavailable for some donors at each locus, only the typed subset was used in association tests. A later genetic analysis reported fewer N-insertions in productive TCRs among donors in an Asian-associated ancestry cluster than the roughly 700-donor mean. When HLA alleles, especially DR and DQ, strongly co-occurred, TCR associations were difficult to assign to individual alleles.

Comments on this clone: Its target antigen remains unknown. No base qualities exist here, and no much larger clone lies one base off it.

The library was generated by the immunoSEQ multiplex PCR assay. For the multiplex PCR, a mixture combining 60 forward primers for TCR Vbeta segments and 13 reverse primers for TCR Jbeta segments was used. The CDR3 region of rearranged TCR beta genes was amplified from genomic DNA by a multiplex PCR assay. The Illumina HiSeq System was used to sequence the amplified TCR beta libraries as 87-base-pair reads. On the study's bioinformatics: A later analysis tallied 80 million to 95 million unique TCR beta chains across the 700 or so repertoires, and around 10 million of those chains were shared by two or more donors. Raw reads were error-corrected and collapsed into unique sequences by a nearest-neighbor algorithm in which closely related sequences were merged to remove PCR and sequencing errors. To assign V, D and J gene segments, CDR3 sequences were aligned to IMGT reference sequences. Each retained sequence needed at least a six-nucleotide match to both a V gene segment and a J gene segment. Rearrangements were called productive when the CDR3 lacked stop codons and stayed in frame with V and J; all others were non-productive. CDR3 was defined according to IMGT convention as the region running from the second conserved V-encoded cysteine to the conserved J-encoded phenylalanine. Sequences without an unambiguous match to a single V gene segment were excluded from the earlier analysis of almost 600 of the donors. An earlier analysis of some 500 of the donors classified V segments as functional when productive rearrangements were above 56.7% and as segregating when the standard deviation between donors was above 5%. A statistical classification framework was built to diagnose cytomegalovirus status from the catalog of TCR beta chain sequences. In a later analysis, V and J genes were assigned by comparing TCR nucleotide sequences against IMGT/GENE-DB human TR gene sequences. The TCRdist pipeline was used in a later analysis to assign CDR3 sequences and most-parsimonious VDJ recombination scenarios. In a later analysis, each TCR beta chain was defined by its CDR3 amino acid sequence together with its V-gene family, and reads without a unique V-gene family were excluded. As a way to deal with suspected cross-contamination and a sequencing artifact, a later analysis dropped 592 nucleotide sequences that were highly shared and had low generation probability. A later analysis calculated a clonal expansion index for each public chain from normalized within-repertoire ranks of inferred template counts. Generation probabilities in a later analysis came from a VDJ recombination model fitted to out-of-frame rearrangements, and those results were checked against IGoR. In a later analysis, hypergeometric tests were used to score TCR-TCR, TCR-HLA and TCR-CMV co-occurrence, with a repertoire-size bias correction applied to TCR pairs. In a later analysis, false discovery rates were estimated by permuting HLA or CMV assignments 20 times. In a later analysis, co-occurring TCRs were grouped using DBSCAN, with TCRdist sequence similarity added in when clustering inside HLA-allele-positive subsets. Co-occurrence clustering excluded repertoires with fewer than 30,000 or more than 120,000 public chains, plus five with anomalous nucleotide sharing. Here the immuneACCESS table is served through TCRdb, limited to in-frame sequences with V and J called. Missing clones are a known gap in these copies; in checked studies unresolved V genes cover under half, and the rest lacks a known reason. V, J and clone size reflect that table, while D and trimming were determined from the DNA. Across this sample there are 150,000 to 200,000 clones, with about 81% seen only once. The ten largest clones add up to just over 2% of the sample.

The cohort was made up of around 720 healthy bone marrow donors. At the time of sampling, every cohort member was nominally healthy, though immune exposures that went unrecorded were likely present. The donor was CMV seropositive and belonged to the group of a few hundred seropositive cohort members. Every donor gave a peripheral blood sample, and the peripheral blood mononuclear cells from that sample were used for TCR beta sequencing. Genomic DNA was extracted from the blood cell samples with the Qiagen DNeasy Blood Extraction Kit. V lost 3 bases and J lost 4 bases, and the count of bases not matched to a germline gene is 0. The germline V gene gives CDR1 as SGHDT and CDR2 as YYEEEE. Including the terminal cysteine and phenylalanine, the CDR3 comprises 14 residues. Just the 42-base CDR3 DNA is kept, in frame starting at base 1.

This TCR was recovered from a woman between 18 and 29 years old in good health and CMV-seropositive. The specimen was PBMCs. This receptor chain uses TRBV5-6 and TRBJ2-2; 10 bases in the junction line up with TRBD1. In nucleotide form, the sequence is TGTGCCAGCAGCTGGACAGGGGGCACCGGGGAGCTGTTTTTT. This translates into CASSWTGGTGELFF. When the CDR3 is completed using the reference TRBV5-6 and TRBJ2-2 genes on either side, the full variable domain is DAGVTQSPTHLIKTRGQQVTLRCSPKSGHDTVSWYQQALGQGPQFIFQYYEEEERQRGNFPDRFSGHQFPNYSSELNVNALLLGDSALYLCASSWTGGTGELFFGEGSRLTVL.